A single sample is the source of the 14 T cell receptor beta chains below, sequenced in a study of blood T cell repertoires in COVID-19. Clones were read by immunoSEQ multiplex PCR, and TCRdb kept only the in-frame ones, dropping some. The table lists about 200,000 clones, 85% to 90% of them singletons. Material: peripheral blood. The receptors shown here come from a woman in her forties or fifties with COVID-19, enrolled during active disease.

The rearrangement uses TRBV3-1 (or the pseudogene TRBV3-2) and TRBJ1-3; 7 bases line up with TRBD1. After removal of 1 base from V and 0 bases from J, the junction contained 6 bases not matched to a gene. The germline CDR1 and CDR2 sequences are LGHDT and YNNKEL (reference sequence). CDR3 length: 17 amino acids. As DNA, the CDR3 is TGTGCCAGCAGCCAAGCTGCCGGGACAGCCTCTGGAAACACCATATATTTT. It is translated as CASSQAAGTASGNTIYF.

The rearrangement links TRBV6-5 to TRBJ2-1; D gene ambiguous. The germline V gene encodes CDR1 MNHEY and CDR2 SVGAGI. The CDR3 extends over 14 amino acids. Trimming left V 2 bases short and J 6 bases short, with 11 bases between. CDR3 amino acids: CASSYLGVRNEQFF. The CDR3 nucleotides read TGTGCCAGCAGTTACCTTGGAGTTCGCAATGAGCAGTTCTTC.

The V gene is TRBV5-1, the J gene TRBJ2-3; no definite D call. V was pared by 3 bases and J by 1 base, with 6 bases between. Germline V CDR1 and CDR2: SGHRS, YFSETQ. This CDR3 region has 13 residues. In DNA form, the CDR3 reads TGCGCCAGCAGCTCCCCGGGCACAGATACGCAGTATTTT. Its translation is CASSSPGTDTQYF.

CDR3 sequence reads: CASSIVSGGADTQYF. The CDR3 nucleotides read TGTGCCAGTAGTATAGTAAGCGGGGGGGCAGATACGCAGTATTTT. The chain uses TRBV19 and TRBJ2-3, with 10 bases fitting TRBD2. Germline lookup yields CDR1 LNHDA and CDR2 SQIVND (reference sequence). J gave up 4 bases and V 1 base, and 2 bases lay outside the gene matches. CDR3 length equals 15 residues.

V gene TRBV29-1 combines with J gene TRBJ1-1, with D tentatively TRBD1 (5 bases). CDR3 length: 12 residues. V was cut by 5 bases and J by 4 bases, with 11 bases left in between. CDR1 is SQVTM, CDR2 ANQGSEA, per germline. The CDR3 DNA reads as TGCAGCGTTTCGGGAGGGACCACTGAAGCTTTCTTT. Translating gives CSVSGGTTEAFF.

The chain is built from TRBV6-4 and TRBJ2-5; TRBD1 agrees at 8 bases. The V segment lost 1 base and the J segment 5 bases; nucleotides outside the gene matches: 6. The CDR3 loop spans 15 amino acids. Per the germline V gene, CDR1 is MRHNA and CDR2 is SNTAGT. In DNA form, the CDR3 reads TGTGCCAGCAGTGACTTAAACAGGGGGAGGGAGACCCAGTACTTC. Translation: CASSDLNRGRETQYF.

The chain couples TRBV6-6 to TRBJ2-5; tentatively, D is TRBD2 (6 bases). The germline V and J ends were trimmed by 6 bases and 4 bases, with 18 bases remaining between them. The CDR3 runs 15 residues. Germline loops: CDR1 MNHNY, CDR2 SVGAGI (reference sequence). Written as DNA, the CDR3 is TGTGCCAGCAGCCCCATAGTGGGGAGGCGAGAGACCCAGTACTTC. It encodes CASSPIVGRRETQYF.

V usage is TRBV19 and J usage is TRBJ1-5; no reliable D call. The V gene lost 5 bases and the J gene lost 0 bases, with 11 bases spanning the gap. Germline assignment: CDR1 LNHDA and CDR2 SQIVND (reference sequence). The CDR3 extends over 15 amino acids. The CDR3 region has the DNA TGTGCCAGTAGTGACACAGCTTATAGCAATCAGCCCCAGCATTTT. Translated, it gives CASSDTAYSNQPQHF.

V usage is TRBV7-2 and J usage is TRBJ2-7; D is unresolved. The CDR3 has 11 amino acids. CDR1 and CDR2 (germline): SGHTA, FQGNSA. The V and J ends lost 5 bases and 5 bases respectively, with 7 bases between them. The CDR3 nucleotides are TGTGCCAGCAGCCTATTGGACGAGCAGTACTTC. Its translation is CASSLLDEQYF. Full variable domain (missing parts from reference TRBV7-2 and TRBJ2-7): GAGVSQSPSNKVTEKGKDVELRCDPISGHTALYWYRQSLGQGLEFLIYFQGNSAPDKSGLPSDRFSAERTGGSVSTLTIQRTQQEDSAVYLCASSLLDEQYFGPGTRLTVT.

The chain links TRBV28 to TRBJ1-5; D may be TRBD1 (5 bases). From germline, CDR1 is MDHEN and CDR2 SYDVKM. CDR3 size: 15 residues. V was shortened by 7 bases and J by 7 bases, with 20 bases between the two germline ends. CDR3 in amino acids: CASTATVLFWQPQHF. As DNA, the CDR3 is TGTGCCAGCACCGCGACAGTCCTTTTTTGGCAGCCCCAGCATTTT.

The chain is built from TRBV19 and TRBJ1-5, with TRBD1 as a possible D gene (5 bases). The CDR3 extends over 13 amino acids. Germline lookup yields CDR1 LNHDA and CDR2 SQIVND (reference sequence). V lost 5 bases and J lost 3, with 8 bases in between. CDR3 protein: CASSQGPNQPQHF. The CDR3 DNA reads TGTGCCAGTAGTCAGGGCCCCAATCAGCCCCAGCATTTT. The whole variable domain, remainder taken from reference TRBV19 and TRBJ1-5, is DGGITQSPKYLFRKEGQNVTLSCEQNLNHDAMYWYRQDPGQGLRLIYYSQIVNDFQKGDIAEGYSVSREKKESFPLTVTSAQKNPTAFYLCASSQGPNQPQHFGDGTRLSIL.

The J gene is TRBJ2-5, the V gene TRBV5-6; TRBD2 agrees at 7 bases. This CDR3 region has 18 residues. Germline loops: CDR1 SGHDT, CDR2 YYEEEE. The V segment lost 0 bases and the J segment 1 base; nucleotides outside the gene matches: 12. Here the CDR3 DNA reads TGTGCCAGCAGCTTGGCCAACATCGGGGGAGGGGTCCAAGAGACCCAGTACTTC. Encoded protein: CASSLANIGGGVQETQYF.

The rearrangement links TRBV12-5 to TRBJ2-2; maybe TRBD2 (5 bases). The V gene lost 0 bases and the J gene lost 5 bases, with 13 bases spanning the gap. Per germline, CDR1 LGHNT and CDR2 FRNRAP. The CDR3 covers 16 residues. The CDR3 loop reads CASGLVRPAETGELFF. Here the CDR3 DNA reads TGTGCTAGTGGTTTGGTACGACCAGCGGAAACCGGGGAGCTGTTTTTT.

This clone was picked up a small number of times. This chain joins TRBV4-3 and TRBJ1-6; 7 bases line up with TRBD1. V trimming: 0 bases; J trimming: 10 bases; junction bases outside the gene matches: 6. The CDR3 runs to 15 residues. Germline loops: CDR1 LGHNA, CDR2 YSLEER. The chain's CDR3 is CASSQDTGADSPLHF. Here the CDR3 DNA reads TGCGCCAGCAGCCAAGATACAGGGGCGGACTCACCCCTCCACTTT.